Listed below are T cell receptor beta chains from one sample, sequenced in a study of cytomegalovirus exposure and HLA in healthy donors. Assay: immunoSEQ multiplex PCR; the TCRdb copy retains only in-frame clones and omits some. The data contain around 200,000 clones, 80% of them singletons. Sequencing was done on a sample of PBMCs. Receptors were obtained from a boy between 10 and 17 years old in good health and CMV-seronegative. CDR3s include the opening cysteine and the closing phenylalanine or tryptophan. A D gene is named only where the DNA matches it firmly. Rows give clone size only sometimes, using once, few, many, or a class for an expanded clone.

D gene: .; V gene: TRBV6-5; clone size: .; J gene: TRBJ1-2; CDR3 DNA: TGTGCCAGCAATTACGGCAGGGACTATGGCTACACCTTC; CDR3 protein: CASNYGRDYGYTF
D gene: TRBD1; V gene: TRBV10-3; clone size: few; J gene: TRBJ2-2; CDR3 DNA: TGTGCCATCAGTGAGTCAGGGACAGCGACCGGGGAGCTGTTTTTT; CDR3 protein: CAISESGTATGELFF
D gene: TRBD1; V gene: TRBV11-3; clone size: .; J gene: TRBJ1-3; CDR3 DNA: TGTGCCAGCAGCCAGCGAGGGACAGGGCACTCTGGAAACACCATATATTTT; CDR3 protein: CASSQRGTGHSGNTIYF
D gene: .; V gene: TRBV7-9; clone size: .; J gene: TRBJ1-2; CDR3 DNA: TGTGCCAGCAGCCCCTGGGGAGGGGACTATGGCTACACCTTC; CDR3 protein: CASSPWGGDYGYTF
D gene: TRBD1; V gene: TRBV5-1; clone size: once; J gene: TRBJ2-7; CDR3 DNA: TGCGCCAGCAGCTTATACGCAGGGGGCGCAGACGAGCAGTACTTC; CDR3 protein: CASSLYAGGADEQYF
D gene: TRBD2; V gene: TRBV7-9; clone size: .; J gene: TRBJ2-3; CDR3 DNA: TGTGCCAGCAGCTCCCTGACTAGCGGGGACACAGATACGCAGTATTTT; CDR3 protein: CASSSLTSGDTDTQYF
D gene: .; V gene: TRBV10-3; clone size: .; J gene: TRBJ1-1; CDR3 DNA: TGTGCCATCAGTGAGTCTCGGTCCAGCGGTGGCCGTATCACTGAAGCTTTCTTT; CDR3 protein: CAISESRSSGGRITEAFF
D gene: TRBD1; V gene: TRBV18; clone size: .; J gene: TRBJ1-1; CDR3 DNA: TGTGCCAGCTCACCACCAGTGTCATACGGGACAGAGAACACTGAAGCTTTCTTT; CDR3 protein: CASSPPVSYGTENTEAFF
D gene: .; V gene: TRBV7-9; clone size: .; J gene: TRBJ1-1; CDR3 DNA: TGTGCCAGCAGCTTTACAGAGAACACTGAAGCTTTCTTT; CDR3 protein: CASSFTENTEAFF
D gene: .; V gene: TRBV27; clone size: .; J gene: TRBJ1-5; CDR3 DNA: TGTGCCAGCAGTCCCGGAACAGGGTCCTCTCAGCCCCAGCATTTT; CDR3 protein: CASSPGTGSSQPQHF
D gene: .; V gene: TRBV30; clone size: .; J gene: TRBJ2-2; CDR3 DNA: TGTGCCTGGAGACCAGGGGCGGTCACCGGGGAGCTGTTTTTT; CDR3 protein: CAWRPGAVTGELFF
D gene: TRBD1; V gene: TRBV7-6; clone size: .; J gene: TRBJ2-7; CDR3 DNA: TGTGCCAGCAGCTTAGAGGCAGGGGGCGAATGGCAGTACTTC; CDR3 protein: CASSLEAGGEWQYF
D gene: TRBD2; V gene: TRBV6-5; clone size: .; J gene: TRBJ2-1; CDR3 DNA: TGTGCCAGCAGTTTAAGCGGGGGAGGAAATGAGCAGTTCTTC; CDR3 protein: CASSLSGGGNEQFF
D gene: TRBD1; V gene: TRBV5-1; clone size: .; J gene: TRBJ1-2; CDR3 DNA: TGCGCCAGCAGCCTATCGGAGACAGGGTACGACGGCTACACCTTC; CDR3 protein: CASSLSETGYDGYTF
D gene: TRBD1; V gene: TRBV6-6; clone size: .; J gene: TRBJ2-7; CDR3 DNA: TGTGCCACCGGACAGGGATCCGAGCAGTACTTC; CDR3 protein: CATGQGSEQYF
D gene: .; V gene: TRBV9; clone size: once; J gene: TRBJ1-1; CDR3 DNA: TGTGCCAGCAGCATAGGCGACAGATTGAACACTGAAGCTTTCTTT; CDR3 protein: CASSIGDRLNTEAFF
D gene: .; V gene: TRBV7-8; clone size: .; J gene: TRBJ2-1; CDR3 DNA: TGTGCCAGCAGCTTAGCGTCCGGGAGCTCCTACAATGAGCAGTTCTTC; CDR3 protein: CASSLASGSSYNEQFF
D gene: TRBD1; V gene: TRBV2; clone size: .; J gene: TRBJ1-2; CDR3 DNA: TGTGCCAGCAGGGGACAGGGGCCCTCTAACTATGGCTACACCTTC; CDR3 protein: CASRGQGPSNYGYTF
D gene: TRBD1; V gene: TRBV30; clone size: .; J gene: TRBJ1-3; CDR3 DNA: TGTGCCTGGACCACAGGGGCGAGAGGAAACACCATATATTTT; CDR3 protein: CAWTTGARGNTIYF
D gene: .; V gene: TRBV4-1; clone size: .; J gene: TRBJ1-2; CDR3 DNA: TGCGCCAGCAGCCAAAACCAGGGCGGGAGGAGCCTAGACGGCTACACCTTC; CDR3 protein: CASSQNQGGRSLDGYTF